These T cell receptor beta chains were read from a single sample in a study of cytomegalovirus exposure and HLA in healthy donors. Measured with immunoSEQ multiplex PCR; TCRdb has only the in-frame clones, and not every one. Of around 200,000 clones in the sample, 75% to 85% are singletons; the top ten hold around 2.9%. Sequenced input: PBMCs. These receptor sequences come from a woman between 55 and 75 years old in good health and CMV-seropositive. Both conserved end residues are part of each CDR3. Fields, in order: CDR3 DNA, CDR3 protein, V gene, J gene, D gene, clone size. A D gene is named only where the DNA matches it firmly. Clone size is not always given. Where it is, it says once, few, many or a class for expanded clones.

TGTGCCAGCAGGCGACCTAGCGGGGGGTACAATGAGCAGTTCTTC	CASRRPSGGYNEQFF	TRBV7-2	TRBJ2-1	TRBD2	-
TGTGCCAGCAGCTGGGACAGGGCTTGGACTGAAGCTTTCTTT	CASSWDRAWTEAFF	TRBV5-4	TRBJ1-1	TRBD1	few
TGTGCCAGTAGGGAGACAGGGGGCGACTATGGCTACACCTTC	CASRETGGDYGYTF	TRBV19	TRBJ1-2	TRBD1	-
TGTGCCAGTAATTCAGGAAGAGGGTTTGATAATTATGAGCAGTTCTTC	CASNSGRGFDNYEQFF	TRBV19	TRBJ2-1	-	-
TGTGCCAGCAGTGACGGGGAGAGGCCCCAGCATTTT	CASSDGERPQHF	TRBV6-1	TRBJ1-5	-	-
TGTGCCAGCAGTCAACAGGTTATGAACACTGAAGCTTTCTTT	CASSQQVMNTEAFF	TRBV7-8	TRBJ1-1	-	-
TGCGCCAGCTCCAGGCTAGGGAGTACATCTGGAAACACCATATATTTT	CASSRLGSTSGNTIYF	TRBV5-1	TRBJ1-3	-	once
TGTGCCAGCAGGGGTCGGGACAGATTAAACACTGAAGCTTTCTTT	CASRGRDRLNTEAFF	TRBV6-6	TRBJ1-1	TRBD1	once
TGCGCCAGCAGCCACCCTGGACTAGCGGGAGGCGAGCAGTACTTC	CASSHPGLAGGEQYF	TRBV4-1	TRBJ2-7	TRBD2	once
TGCGCCAGCAGCTGGGAGAATGAAAAACTGTTTTTT	CASSWENEKLFF	TRBV5-1	TRBJ1-4	-	-
TGTGCCAGCTCCCTTAGGTCAGGCAGCCTTGGCGAGCAGTACTTC	CASSLRSGSLGEQYF	TRBV18	TRBJ2-7	-	-
TGTGCCAGCAGCTTGGCCCCTCGCGGGTCTGGAAACACCATATATTTT	CASSLAPRGSGNTIYF	TRBV5-6	TRBJ1-3	-	-
TGTGCCAGCAGCACTAGGAGTCGGGAGACCCAGTACTTC	CASSTRSRETQYF	TRBV7-9	TRBJ2-5	-	few
TGCGCCAGCAGCCAAGCGGGAGGAGCAACTAATGAAAAACTGTTTTTT	CASSQAGGATNEKLFF	TRBV4-1	TRBJ1-4	-	-
TGTGCCATCAGTGATTCAACAGGCACCAACTATGGCTACACCTTC	CAISDSTGTNYGYTF	TRBV10-3	TRBJ1-2	-	-